What follows is one T cell receptor (beta chain) and its context. Sequencing was performed with immunoSEQ multiplex PCR; in TCRdb, only in-frame clones are kept and a portion is missing. The data show 130,000 or so clones, with about four fifths seen just once and 1.4% held by the top ten. Trimming removed 0 bases from V and 4 bases from J; junction bases left unmatched: 11. This CDR3 has 17 amino acids. Germline-derived CDR1 and CDR2 are SGHRS and YFSETQ. This entry belongs to a study of blood T cell repertoires in COVID-19. This TCR was recovered from a man in his 60s with acute or convalescent COVID-19. The sample comprised peripheral blood. The rearrangement uses TRBV5-1 and TRBJ1-1; the match to TRBD1 covers 8 bases. CDR3 DNA: TGCGCCAGCAGCTTGGAAGGACAGGGCCCGATTTTCACTGAAGCTTTCTTT. Protein product: CASSLEGQGPIFTEAFF.